The entry that follows covers one T cell receptor (beta chain) sequence. The antigen is unknown. The read ends 3 residues early relative to the CDR3; the germline J gene fills the gap. This record belongs to a study of T cell clonality in common variable immunodeficiency. Broader study findings: CVID subjects had higher TCRbeta clonality than healthy controls, most marked in about a third. Patient heterogeneity in the CVID cohort limited correlations between repertoire features and clinical complications.

Method: immunoSEQ multiplex PCR; TCRdb's copy keeps in-frame clones and lacks some. The sample includes around 32,000 clones, none of them occurring once. The CDR3 is 13 residues long. Germline loops: CDR1 LNHDA, CDR2 SQIVND (reference sequence). The TCR was taken from a person aged 18 to 75 in good health. This chain uses TRBV19 with TRBJ2-2, with 9 bases aligning to TRBD1. The sequencing sample was made of peripheral blood mononuclear cells. The CDR3 region is CVTAGTGTGELFF. The part of the CDR3 DNA that was read is TGTGTCACTGCCGGGACAGGGACCGGGGAG. The full variable domain, its missing parts supplied by reference TRBV19 and TRBJ2-2, is DGGITQSPKYLFRKEGQNVTLSCEQNLNHDAMYWYRQDPGQGLRLIYYSQIVNDFQKGDIAEGYSVSREKKESFPLTVTSAQKNPTAFYLCVTAGTGTGELFFGEGSRLTVL.